These 16 T cell receptor beta chains originate from one sample sequenced in a study of blood T cells in healthy people across ages. Together with a sample-barcoded 5' primer, a J-beta primer mix was included in a second PCR lasting about 7 to 11 cycles. TCRdb fed the 5' RACE reads into MiXCR, producing one record per CDR3 protein. The data show 650,000 to 700,000 distinct CDR3 sequences, approximately 52% seen once. The material sequenced was blood. Receptors were obtained from a woman of 80 years or more in good health.

This clonotype was picked up a small number of times. The chain couples TRBV7-9 to TRBJ1-5; 9 bases agree with TRBD1. The CDR3 covers 14 residues. The V gene's germline CDR1 is SEHNR and CDR2 FQNEAQ (reference sequence). Trimming took 6 bases from V and 10 from J; bases not matched to a gene: 10. The CDR3 bases are TGTGCCAGCAGTCCGACAGGGGGAGGCTCTCCCCAGCATTTT. Translating gives CASSPTGGGSPQHF.

Many counts were recorded for this clonotype. V and J are TRBV12-3 or TRBV12-4 and TRBJ1-2; no definite D call. The CDR3 is 14 residues long. Trimming cost V 2 bases and J 0 bases, with 7 bases left between them. The CDR3: CASSLWASNYGYTF. CDR3 DNA sequence: TGTGCCAGCAGTTTATGGGCTTCTAACTATGGCTACACCTTC.

This chain connects TRBV28 to TRBJ1-1; D ambiguous. V shed 10 bases and J shed 1 base, with 10 bases lying between them. The V gene's germline CDR1 is MDHEN and CDR2 SYDVKM. This CDR3 spans 12 amino acids. As DNA, the CDR3 is TGTGCCACCCTAATCCGGAACACTGAAGCTTTCTTT. As protein: CATLIRNTEAFF.

This clonotype occurred many times. A much more abundant neighbour one base away suggests this may be a read error. The chain is built from TRBV3-1 and TRBJ2-5; TRBD1 might be the D (5 bases). Trimming left V 4 bases short and J 11 bases short, with 14 bases between. CDR1 is LGHDT and CDR2 is YNNKEL in the germline V gene (reference sequence). The CDR3 is made up of 12 amino acids. CDR3 in amino acids: CASSPQGYLQYF. The CDR3 bases are TGTGCCAGCAGCCCTCAGGGCTATCTACAGTACTTC.

This clonotype was counted a few times. The chain combines TRBV12-3 or TRBV12-4 with TRBJ1-4; D is undetermined. The CDR3 runs 15 residues. V was trimmed by 2 bases and J by 8 bases, leaving 15 bases between them. Here the CDR3 DNA reads TGTGCCAGCAGTTTAAGGGAGGGAGCAGCAGAAAAACTGTTTTTT. Encoded protein: CASSLREGAAEKLFF.

This clonotype has a count of ten or more. The J gene is TRBJ1-1, the V gene TRBV12-3 or TRBV12-4; D is undetermined. The CDR3 contains 15 residues. Trimming removed 7 bases from V and 2 bases from J, with 17 bases in between. The CDR3 region is CASTDEGRPNTEAFF. The CDR3, as DNA: TGTGCCAGCACTGATGAGGGAAGACCAAACACTGAAGCTTTCTTT.

This clonotype was detected only a few times. This sequence may be a read error, since a much larger clone differs from it by one base. The V gene is TRBV12-3 or TRBV12-4, the J gene TRBJ2-3; 8 bases line up with TRBD2. This CDR3 is 15 amino acids long. In nucleotides, the CDR3 is TGTGCCAGCAGCTACCACGCGGGGGGCACAGATATGCAGTATTTT. Protein: CASSYHAGGTDMQYF.

This clonotype was seen repeatedly, ten times or more. This rearrangement joins TRBV20-1 to TRBJ2-3; TRBD2 aligns across 8 bases. The CDR3 is 14 amino acids. Germline CDR1 is DFQATT and CDR2 is SNEGSKA (reference sequence). V gave up 1 base and J gave up 1 base; unmatched junction bases: 1. CDR3 nucleotides: TGCAGTGCTAGAGGTAGCGGGGGCACAGATACGCAGTATTTT. It encodes CSARGSGGTDTQYF.

V usage is TRBV4-2 and J usage is TRBJ2-3, with TRBD2 matching over 9 bases. The J segment lost 7 bases and the V segment lost 3 bases, leaving 8 bases of the junction unmatched. This CDR3 comprises 15 residues. Per germline, CDR1 LGHNA and CDR2 YNFKEQ. The CDR3 DNA follows: TGTGCCAGCAGCCATGGGGCCACTAGCGGGTATACGCAGTATTTT. Translating gives CASSHGATSGYTQYF.

This clonotype was seen at least ten times. This rearrangement joins TRBV9 to TRBJ2-4; 9 bases line up with TRBD1. The CDR3 consists of 15 residues. Trimming cost V 3 bases and J 6 bases; bases outside gene matches: 7. CDR1 and CDR2 from the germline V gene are SGDLS and YYNGEE. The CDR3 DNA reads TGTGCCAGCAGCGCAGGACAGGGGAGTGGAAACATTCAGTACTTC. Translating it yields CASSAGQGSGNIQYF. Full variable domain (rest looked up from reference TRBV9 and TRBJ2-4): DSGVTQTPKHLITATGQRVTLRCSPRSGDLSVYWYQQSLDQGLQFLIQYYNGEERAKGNILERFSAQQFPDLHSELNLSSLELGDSALYFCASSAGQGSGNIQYFGAGTRLSVL.

This clonotype was observed a handful of times. In nucleotides, the CDR3 is TGCAGCGTTGAAGGGCATCCGTGGGACTTCTACACCTTC. Protein: CSVEGHPWDFYTF. This chain connects TRBV29-1 to TRBJ1-2; TRBD1 might be the D (5 bases). V lost 1 base and J 10 bases, leaving 16 bases between the germline ends. The germline V gene has CDR1 SQVTM and CDR2 ANQGSEA. The CDR3 runs 13 residues.

Written as DNA, the CDR3 is TGTGCCATCAGTGAGGCCTTAGTAGGACGGGGGACATCCCGAAGCTACGAGCAGTACTTC. Amino acids: CAISEALVGRGTSRSYEQYF. The chain employs TRBV10-3 and TRBJ2-7; D may match TRBD1 or TRBD2 (6 bases each). V lost 2 bases to trimming and J lost 3 bases, with 29 bases between them. The CDR3 is 20 amino acids. Germline CDR1 is ENHRY and CDR2 is SYGVKD.

V is TRBV3-1 and J is TRBJ2-7, with D unresolved. This CDR3 region has 13 residues. Germline V gene lookup returns CDR1 LGHDT and CDR2 YNNKEL (reference sequence). The V gene lost 3 bases and the J gene lost 1 base, with 7 bases spanning the gap. CDR3 sequence reads: CASSQKLSYEQYF. The CDR3 region has the DNA TGTGCCAGCAGCCAGAAACTATCCTACGAGCAGTACTTC.

The chain links TRBV5-1 to TRBJ2-7, with TRBD2 identical over 8 bases. V was pared by 0 bases and J by 5 bases, with 4 bases of the junction left unmatched. Germline assignment: CDR1 SGHRS and CDR2 YFSETQ. The CDR3 consists of 14 residues. CDR3 nucleotides: TGCGCCAGCAGCTTGGGGAAGCGGGAGAACGAGCAGTACTTC. Its protein product is CASSLGKRENEQYF. Full variable domain (remainder filled in from reference TRBV5-1 and TRBJ2-7): KAGVTQTPRYLIKTRGQQVTLSCSPISGHRSVSWYQQTPGQGLQFLFEYFSETQRNKGNFPGRFSGRQFSNSRSEMNVSTLELGDSALYLCASSLGKRENEQYFGPGTRLTVT.

A few counts support this clonotype. The chain recombines TRBV20-1 with TRBJ2-5; 11 nucleotides line up with TRBD2. The CDR3 spans 16 residues. From germline, CDR1 is DFQATT and CDR2 SNEGSKA (reference sequence). V lost 5 bases, J lost 11 bases, and 19 bases stayed unmatched. The CDR3 is CSAVKPSGRPISEQYF. As DNA, the CDR3 is TGCAGTGCTGTTAAACCTAGCGGGAGGCCTATAAGTGAGCAGTACTTC.

This clonotype appeared many times. CDR3 DNA: TGTGCCAGCAGTCCGTGGGCTACGGGCAATGAGCAGTTCTTC. Encoded protein: CASSPWATGNEQFF. The chain recombines TRBV6-5 with TRBJ2-1; D is uncertain. Between the trimmed V and J ends, which lost 5 bases and 6 bases, there was a span of 14 bases. CDR1 is MNHEY and CDR2 is SVGAGI in the germline V gene. The CDR3 covers 14 residues.